This T cell receptor beta chain derives from a study of shared T cell receptors in the human thymus. Assay used: immunoSEQ multiplex PCR; TCRdb lists only in-frame clones, some missing. The data contain over 350,000 clones, 95% of them singletons. The receptor was isolated from a human donor. Sequencing used thymocytes.

The CDR3 DNA reads as TGCGCCAGCAGCTTGGTGGATGGGACGGGAGGCGGCACGCAGTATTTT. Amino acids: CASSLVDGTGGGTQYF. The V gene is TRBV5-1, the J gene TRBJ2-3; the match to TRBD2 covers 7 bases. The CDR3 is made up of 16 amino acids. J lost 9 bases, V lost 0 bases, and 13 bases had no gene match. Germline V gene data show CDR1 as SGHRS and CDR2 as YFSETQ.